This TCR beta chain originates from a study of T cell repertoires in aging, cancer and after chemotherapy. The template was genomic DNA from peripheral blood, not RNA. There are 18 residues in the CDR3. CDR1 and CDR2 from the germline V gene are MNHEY and SMNVEV (reference sequence). The V gene end was trimmed by 6 bases and the J gene end by 0 bases; junction bases not matched to a gene: 15. A mixed TRB-A/B primer pool amplified rearranged TRB by multiplex touch-down PCR. TCRdb reanalysed the multiplex PCR reads using MiXCR and keeps one entry per CDR3 protein. The table has roughly 9,300 distinct CDR3 sequences, roughly two fifths seen once; the top ten hold under 2%.

Sequencing was carried out using blood. The TCR was taken from a human donor in good health. The gene calls are TRBV27 and TRBJ2-3, with 7 bases that match TRBD2. The CDR3 spells CASSPPSGLASSTDTQYF. The CDR3 region has the DNA TGTGCCAGCAGCCCTCCTAGCGGACTCGCCTCTAGCACAGATACGCAGTATTTT.